Sequencing of this T cell receptor (beta chain) was carried out in a study of T cell changes during pregnancy in multiple sclerosis. TCRdb keeps only in-frame clones here, not all; method: immunoSEQ multiplex PCR. Among over 25,000 clones listed, 80% to 95% were seen once. This CDR3 is built from 15 residues. Germline V gives CDR1 SGHNT, CDR2 YYREEE (reference sequence). V shed 1 base and J shed 2 bases, with 12 bases lying between them. The chain carries TRBV5-4 and TRBJ1-1; D is perhaps TRBD1 (5 bases). The sequence derives from a female donor with multiple sclerosis, enrolled in a pregnancy study. The material was CD8+ T cells from peripheral blood mononuclear cells, obtained before pregnancy. As DNA, the CDR3 is TGTGCCAGCAGCTTGTTCCCGGACATTAACACTGAAGCTTTCTTT. It codes for CASSLFPDINTEAFF.